This T cell receptor (beta chain) comes out of a study of T cells in Graves' hyperthyroidism and ophthalmopathy. The CDR3 regions of TCR beta were amplified from RNA transcripts. Researchers ran a first-round RT-PCR on the TCR CDR3 using the HTBI primer set. One entry per CDR3 protein, called by TCRdb with MiXCR from the multiplex PCR reads. The sample lists 150,000 to 200,000 distinct CDR3 sequences, about a sixth seen once, with roughly 30% in the top ten. This clonotype showed up many times. The antigen is undetermined. Participants, patients aged 18 to 65, had newly diagnosed hyperthyroidism with a duration under 2 months. Orbital computed tomography and thyroid ultrasound, together with serum TRAb and thyroxine and clinical symptoms, were used for diagnoses. Out of more than 8 ml of fresh peripheral blood came the PBMCs. Notes on the study in general: The model foresaw ophthalmopathy a median 6.5 months prior to onset.

Sequenced sample: blood. This receptor was taken from a woman aged 45-60 years with Graves' hyperthyroidism.

CDR3 in DNA: TGTGCCAGCAGTTTGAGCGGCAGAAGCTACGAGCAGTACTTC. This codes for CASSLSGRSYEQYF. This chain links TRBV27 with TRBJ2-7; weak D call: TRBD2 (5 bases). Trimming pared 3 bases from V and 3 bases from J, leaving 12 bases between. Germline values: CDR1 MNHEY, CDR2 SMNVEV (reference sequence). The CDR3 has 14 amino acids.